The T cell receptor beta chain described here comes from a study of blood T cells in healthy people across ages. With a J-beta primer mix and a sample-barcoded 5' primer, a second PCR ran about 6 to 11 cycles. TCRdb re-analysed the 5' RACE reads in MiXCR, keeping a single row per CDR3 protein. The sample lists about 800,000 distinct CDR3 sequences, 25% seen once, with approximately 4% in the top ten. Donors ranged from about 6 to 90 years old and were healthy Caucasians in Russia. This clonotype was seen more than once but under ten times. The CDR3 spans 14 residues. Germline CDR1 and CDR2: SGHTA and FQGNSA. These data also formed part of another study, on T cells of mothers and their children.

The chain employs TRBV7-2 and TRBJ2-5; weak D call: TRBD1 (5 bases). TRBJ2-7 matches the DNA end more closely, so the J call is doubtful. This clonotype was sampled from a boy aged 10-17 years in good health. The sample was blood. In DNA, the CDR3 is TGTGCCAGCAGCCATGACAGCTTCGTCTACGAGCAGTACTTC. This codes for CASSHDSFVYEQYF.